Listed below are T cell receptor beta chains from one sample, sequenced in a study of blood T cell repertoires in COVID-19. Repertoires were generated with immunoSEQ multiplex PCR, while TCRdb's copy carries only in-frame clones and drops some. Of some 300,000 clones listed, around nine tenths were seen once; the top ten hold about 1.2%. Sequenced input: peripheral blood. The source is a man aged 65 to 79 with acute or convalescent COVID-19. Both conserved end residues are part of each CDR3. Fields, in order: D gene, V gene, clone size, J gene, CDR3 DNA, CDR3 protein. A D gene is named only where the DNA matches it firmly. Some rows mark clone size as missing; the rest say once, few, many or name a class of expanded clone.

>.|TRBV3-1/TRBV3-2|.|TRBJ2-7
TGTGCCAGCAGCCTCCACTACGAGCAGTACTTC
CASSLHYEQYF
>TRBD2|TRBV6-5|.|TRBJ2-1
TGTGCCAGGATTGGGACTAGGCAGTTCTTC
CARIGTRQFF
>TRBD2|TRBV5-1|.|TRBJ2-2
TGCGCCAGCCTTCCCCTAGCGGGAATGAACACCGGGGAGCTGTTTTTT
CASLPLAGMNTGELFF
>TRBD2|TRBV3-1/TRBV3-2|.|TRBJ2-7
TGTGCCAGCAGTATGTGGGAGGGCCGCGAGCAGTACTTC
CASSMWEGREQYF
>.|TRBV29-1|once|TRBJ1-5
TGCAGCGCCACTTACAGTAGCAATCAGCCCCAGCATTTT
CSATYSSNQPQHF
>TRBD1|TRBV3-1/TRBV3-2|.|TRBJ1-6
TGTGCCAGCAGCAGGGGACAGAACCTTGCCCTCCACTTT
CASSRGQNLALHF
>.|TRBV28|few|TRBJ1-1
TGTGCCAGCAGTTTTCTCCGACACGGACGGGGGAGAGCGGACACTGAAGCTTTCTTT
CASSFLRHGRGRADTEAFF
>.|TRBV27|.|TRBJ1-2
TGTGCCAGCAGGACAGGATTATATGGCTACACCTTC
CASRTGLYGYTF
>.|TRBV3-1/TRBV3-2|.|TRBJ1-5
TGTGCCAGCAGCCAAGAGGGGCTTGGGCTGGGTAGCAATCAGCCCCAGCATTTT
CASSQEGLGLGSNQPQHF
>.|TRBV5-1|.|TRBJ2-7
TGCGCCAGCAGCGGACGTGAGGGACTGACGAGCTACGAGCAGTACTTC
CASSGREGLTSYEQYF
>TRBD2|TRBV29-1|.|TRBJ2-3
TGCAGCGTTGAGGGCCCTAGCGGGGTTATGAATTTT
CSVEGPSGVMNF
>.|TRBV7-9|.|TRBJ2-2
TGTGCCAGCCTACCGGTAGGGGAAAACACCGGGGAGCTGTTTTTT
CASLPVGENTGELFF
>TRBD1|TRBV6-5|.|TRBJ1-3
TGTGCCAGCGGGACAGGGGGAAACACCATATATTTT
CASGTGGNTIYF
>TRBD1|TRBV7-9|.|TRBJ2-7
TGTGCCAGCACAGGGGGAACCTCCTACGAGCAGTACTTC
CASTGGTSYEQYF
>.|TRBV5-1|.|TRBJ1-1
TGCGCCAGCAGCCCCGGGGTAGGTGGCGGGACTGAAGCTTTCTTT
CASSPGVGGGTEAFF
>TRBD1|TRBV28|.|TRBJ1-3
TGTGCCAGTGGACAGGGGTTGGTTTCTGGAAACACCATATATTTT
CASGQGLVSGNTIYF
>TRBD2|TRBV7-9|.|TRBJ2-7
TGTGCCAGCAGCTTAGTAGTAGCGGGGTCCTACGAGCAGTACTTC
CASSLVVAGSYEQYF
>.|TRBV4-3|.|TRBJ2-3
TGCGCCAGCAGCCAAGATGGCCAAAACACAGATACGCAGTATTTT
CASSQDGQNTDTQYF
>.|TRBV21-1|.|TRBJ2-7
TGTGCCACCTCACCTGGGGGGACTAGCGGGTCCCAGTACTTC
CATSPGGTSGSQYF
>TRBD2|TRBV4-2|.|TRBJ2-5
TGTGCCAGCAGCCAAGCCGCTAGCGGGGGGGCGCAAGAGACCCAGTACTTC
CASSQAASGGAQETQYF
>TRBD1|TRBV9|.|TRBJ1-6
TGTGCCAGCAGCGTAGGGGGACAGAACTCACCCCTCCACTTT
CASSVGGQNSPLHF
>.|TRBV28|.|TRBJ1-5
TGTGCCAGCACAAAAGTACTGATCAATCAGCCCCAGCATTTT
CASTKVLINQPQHF
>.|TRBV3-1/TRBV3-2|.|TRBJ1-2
TGTGCCAGCAGCCATCGGAGTCCCTCCCGGGGCTACACCTTC
CASSHRSPSRGYTF
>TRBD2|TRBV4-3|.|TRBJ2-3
TGCGCCAGCAGCCAAGATCCCCTAGCGGATAGCACAGATACGCAGTATTTT
CASSQDPLADSTDTQYF
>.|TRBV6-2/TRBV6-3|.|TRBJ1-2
TGTGCCAGCAGTTCGGGCCTCGCGGGACATGGCTACACCTTC
CASSSGLAGHGYTF
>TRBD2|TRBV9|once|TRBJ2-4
TGTGCCAGCAGCGTAGAGGCGAGCGGGAGGGCCTCCGGGAGAAACATTCAGTACTTC
CASSVEASGRASGRNIQYF
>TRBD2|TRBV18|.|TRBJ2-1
TGTGCCAGCTCACCCCAGGGAGGGCCCTACAATGAGCAGTTCTTC
CASSPQGGPYNEQFF
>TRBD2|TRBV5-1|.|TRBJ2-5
TGCGCCAGCAGCTCAGGGTGGCTAGCGGGAGAAGGCCAAGAGACCCAGTACTTC
CASSSGWLAGEGQETQYF
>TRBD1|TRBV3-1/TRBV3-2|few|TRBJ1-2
TGTGCCAGCAGCGAAGAGGACAGGTCGGGTGGCTACACCTTC
CASSEEDRSGGYTF
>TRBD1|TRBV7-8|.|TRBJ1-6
TGTGCCAGCAGCTTAGCCCTAGGACAGGGCAACAATTCACCCCTCCACTTT
CASSLALGQGNNSPLHF
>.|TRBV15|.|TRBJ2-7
TGTGCCACCAGCAGAGATCATCAGGGTATCGGCGAGCAGTACTTC
CATSRDHQGIGEQYF
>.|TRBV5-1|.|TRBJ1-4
TGCGCCAGCGCCCAGGCAACTAATGAAAAACTGTTTTTT
CASAQATNEKLFF
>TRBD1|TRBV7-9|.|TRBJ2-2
TGTGCCAGCAGCCCTACAATGGACAGGGTTTACACCGGGGAGCTGTTTTTT
CASSPTMDRVYTGELFF
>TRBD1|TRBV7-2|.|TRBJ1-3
TGTGCCAGCAGCATTACAGGGGGCTCAGGAAACACCATATATTTT
CASSITGGSGNTIYF
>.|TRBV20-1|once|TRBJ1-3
TGCAGTGCCCGGCGGGGGGACACCATATATTTT
CSARRGDTIYF
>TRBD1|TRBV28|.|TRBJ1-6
TGTGCCAGCAGGGACAGGGTTAATTCACCCCTCCACTTT
CASRDRVNSPLHF
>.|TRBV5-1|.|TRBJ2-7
TGCGCCAGCAGCTTGGGGACTTCCAGCTCCTACGAGCAGTACTTC
CASSLGTSSSYEQYF
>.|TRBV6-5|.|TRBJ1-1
TGTGCCAGCAGTTTCACCAGACAGATGAACACTGAAGCTTTCTTT
CASSFTRQMNTEAFF
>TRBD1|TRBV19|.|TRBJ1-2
TGTGCCAGTAGTATACCCGGGACAGGGGGTTTCTATGGCTACACCTTC
CASSIPGTGGFYGYTF
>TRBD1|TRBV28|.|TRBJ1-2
TGTGCCAGCAGTAGACAGGGGACTATCTATGGCTACACCTTC
CASSRQGTIYGYTF
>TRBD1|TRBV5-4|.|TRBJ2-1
TGTGCCGCTAGAGGGTCCCAGGACAGGGGATCCTACAATGAGCAGTTCTTC
CAARGSQDRGSYNEQFF
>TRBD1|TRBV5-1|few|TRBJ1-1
TGCGCCAGCAGCTTGGTGACAGGGGGCGTTGGCACTGAAGCTTTCTTT
CASSLVTGGVGTEAFF
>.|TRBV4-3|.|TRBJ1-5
TGCGCCAGCAGCCAATTTTACGACAGGATCCAATCAGCCCAGCATTTT
CASSQFYDRIQSAQHF
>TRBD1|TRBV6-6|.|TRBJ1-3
TGTGCCAGCAGACTAACAGGGGCGTCTGGAAACACCATATATTTT
CASRLTGASGNTIYF
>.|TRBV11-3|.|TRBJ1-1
TGTGCCAGCAGCCGCTACGACACGAACACTGAAGCTTTCTTT
CASSRYDTNTEAFF
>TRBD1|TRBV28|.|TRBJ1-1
TGTGCCAGCAGTTTACGCACGGGACAGGGGGGCACTGAAGCTTTCTTT
CASSLRTGQGGTEAFF
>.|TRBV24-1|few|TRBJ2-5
TGTGCCACCAGTGATTTGCCGCGGGATTTTGGCTCACAAGAGACCCAGTACTTC
CATSDLPRDFGSQETQYF
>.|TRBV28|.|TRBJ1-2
TGTGCCAGCGGTCGGCGGTCCTATGGCTACACCTTC
CASGRRSYGYTF
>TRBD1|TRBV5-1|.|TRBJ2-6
TGCGCCAGCAGCTGGCAACAGACAGGGCTCGGGGCCAACGTCCTGACTTTC
CASSWQQTGLGANVLTF
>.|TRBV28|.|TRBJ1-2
TGTGCCAGCAGTTTAGTGAGTCAGGTCTATGGCTACACCTTC
CASSLVSQVYGYTF
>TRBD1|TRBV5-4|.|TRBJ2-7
TGTGCCAGCAGCCCGGGGATAACAGGGGACGAGCAGTACTTC
CASSPGITGDEQYF
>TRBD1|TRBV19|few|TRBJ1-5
TGTGCCAGTAGCCGGGGACAGAATAGCAATCAGCCCCAGCATTTT
CASSRGQNSNQPQHF
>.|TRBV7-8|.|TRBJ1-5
TGTGCCAGCAGCCCAGCCCCGGGCAATCAGCCCCAGCATTTT
CASSPAPGNQPQHF